The rows below give T cell receptor beta chains drawn from one sample of a study of CD8 T cells in ankylosing spondylitis. Each CDR3 protein is one row after TCRdb ran MiXCR on the 5' RACE reads. Seen here are around 450,000 distinct CDR3 sequences, roughly a quarter observed once, and the top ten hold under 0.9%. Material for sequencing was blood, either unsorted or a sorted T cell fraction (not recorded which). These receptors all stem from a male donor with ankylosing spondylitis. Both conserved end residues are part of each CDR3. D genes are given only for firm matches. Part of the rows lack a size; the others show once, few, many or a class for expanded clones.

cdr3_aa | cdr3_nt | j_call | d_call | v_call | cdr3_length | clone_size
CSARRPQAGDTQYF | TGCAGTGCTAGAAGGCCCCAAGCGGGAGATACGCAGTATTTT | TRBJ2-3 | - | TRBV20-1 | 14 | -
CASSQDPDGQGRRNTIYF | TGTGCCAGCAGCCAAGACCCAGACGGACAGGGACGAAGAAACACCATATATTTT | TRBJ1-3 | TRBD1 | TRBV4-2 | 18 | few
CASSVVSGENTEAFF | TGCGCCAGCAGCGTGGTTTCAGGAGAGAACACTGAAGCTTTCTTT | TRBJ1-1 | - | TRBV5-1 | 15 | few
CASSLSQNNEQFF | TGTGCCAGCAGTTTGAGTCAGAACAATGAGCAGTTCTTC | TRBJ2-1 | - | TRBV12-3/TRBV12-4 | 13 | few
CASSRSGMSTDTQYF | TGTGCCAGCAGCCGGTCGGGAATGAGCACAGATACGCAGTATTTT | TRBJ2-3 | - | TRBV7-9 | 15 | -
CASSLDPTETQYF | TGTGCCAGCAGCTTAGATCCTACGGAGACCCAGTACTTC | TRBJ2-5 | - | TRBV11-2 | 13 | -
CASSQDLAGTQYF | TGTGCCAGCAGCCAAGATCTAGCGGGGACGCAGTATTTT | TRBJ2-3 | TRBD2 | TRBV3-1 | 13 | few
CASSPPLGGMETQYF | TGTGCCAGCAGCCCACCCCTAGGAGGGATGGAGACCCAGTACTTC | TRBJ2-5 | - | TRBV11-2 | 15 | many
CSVLRLADSYNEQFF | TGCAGCGTTCTGAGACTAGCGGATTCCTACAATGAGCAGTTCTTC | TRBJ2-1 | TRBD2 | TRBV29-1 | 15 | -
CASSYSAGVRGRETQYF | TGTGCCAGCAGTTACTCCGCAGGGGTGCGGGGAAGGGAGACCCAGTACTTC | TRBJ2-5 | - | TRBV6-5 | 17 | once
CASSTSGTKGDTQYF | TGTGCCAGCAGTACCTCCGGGACGAAAGGGGATACGCAGTATTTT | TRBJ2-3 | - | TRBV6-4 | 15 | few
CASAFSSNQPQHF | TGTGCCAGCGCCTTTTCTAGCAATCAGCCCCAGCATTTT | TRBJ1-5 | - | TRBV6-6 | 13 | few
CSARDLADEQFF | TGCAGTGCTAGAGACCTAGCGGATGAGCAGTTCTTC | TRBJ2-1 | TRBD2 | TRBV20-1 | 12 | -
CAGRGQINTGELFF | TGTGCCGGCAGGGGACAAATAAACACCGGGGAGCTGTTTTTT | TRBJ2-2 | - | TRBV12-3/TRBV12-4 | 14 | few
CSAAGRTEAFF | TGCAGTGCTGCCGGGCGCACTGAAGCTTTCTTT | TRBJ1-1 | - | TRBV20-1 | 11 | few
CSARDRAGGYTNEKLFF | TGCAGTGCTAGAGATCGGGCAGGGGGGTACACTAATGAAAAACTGTTTTTT | TRBJ1-4 | TRBD1 | TRBV20-1 | 17 | once
CASSLLGTNTEAFF | TGTGCCAGCAGCTTACTGGGGACGAACACTGAAGCTTTCTTT | TRBJ1-1 | - | TRBV7-2 | 14 | few
CASTGDQETQYF | TGTGCCAGCACGGGTGATCAAGAGACCCAGTACTTC | TRBJ2-5 | - | TRBV28 | 12 | few
CASSVVSGRTDTQYF | TGTGCCAGCAGCGTAGTTAGCGGGCGCACAGATACGCAGTATTTT | TRBJ2-3 | TRBD2 | TRBV9 | 15 | -
CSVADRGGRSEAFF | TGCAGCGTGGCGGACAGGGGTGGTAGGAGTGAAGCTTTCTTT | TRBJ1-1 | TRBD1 | TRBV29-1 | 14 | -
CASSAGQVTGGYTF | TGCGCCAGCAGCGCCGGACAGGTCACGGGGGGCTACACCTTC | TRBJ1-2 | TRBD1 | TRBV5-1 | 14 | -
CATSDLGLPGQGKEKLFF | TGTGCCACCAGTGATTTGGGGCTACCGGGACAGGGGAAAGAAAAACTGTTTTTT | TRBJ1-4 | TRBD1 | TRBV24-1 | 18 | -
CASSLLGTDTQYF | TGCGCCAGCAGCTTGCTCGGGACAGATACGCAGTATTTT | TRBJ2-3 | - | TRBV5-1 | 13 | few
CASSEIGRTSAEQFF | TGTGCCAGCAGTGAAATTGGCAGAACTAGCGCTGAGCAGTTCTTC | TRBJ2-1 | TRBD2 | TRBV25-1 | 15 | once
CASSLGNRETQYF | TGCGCCAGCAGCTTGGGGAATCGGGAGACCCAGTACTTC | TRBJ2-5 | - | TRBV5-1 | 13 | few
CATSDADVRELGNEQFF | TGTGCCACCAGTGATGCCGATGTCCGGGAGTTGGGGAATGAGCAGTTCTTC | TRBJ2-1 | - | TRBV24-1 | 17 | few
CASSPTQPSEQFF | TGCGCCAGCAGCCCCACACAGCCCAGTGAGCAGTTCTTC | TRBJ2-1 | - | TRBV5-1 | 13 | few
CASSLTRASTDTQYF | TGCGCCAGCAGCTTGACGCGGGCTAGCACAGATACGCAGTATTTT | TRBJ2-3 | - | TRBV5-1 | 15 | -
CASSFLPDRDEKLFF | TGCGCCAGCAGCTTTTTGCCCGACAGGGATGAAAAACTGTTTTTT | TRBJ1-4 | TRBD1 | TRBV5-1 | 15 | few
CASRTTGIETGELFF | TGTGCCAGCAGAACTACAGGGATTGAGACCGGGGAGCTGTTTTTT | TRBJ2-2 | - | TRBV2 | 15 | few
CASRPRTGGSYEQYF | TGTGCCAGTAGACCCAGGACTGGTGGTTCCTACGAGCAGTACTTC | TRBJ2-7 | - | TRBV19 | 15 | -
CASSPPGDDTEAFF | TGTGCCAGCTCACCACCGGGGGACGACACTGAAGCTTTCTTT | TRBJ1-1 | - | TRBV18 | 14 | -
CASSEEPQGGADTQYF | TGTGCCAGCAGTGAAGAGCCACAGGGTGGGGCAGATACGCAGTATTTT | TRBJ2-3 | - | TRBV2 | 16 | few
CTAVRENTGELFF | TGCACTGCTGTTAGAGAGAACACCGGGGAGCTGTTTTTT | TRBJ2-2 | - | TRBV20-1 | 13 | -
CASSSPFGGRAPSTDTQYF | TGTGCCAGCAGCTCCCCCTTTGGCGGGAGGGCCCCAAGCACAGATACGCAGTATTTT | TRBJ2-3 | TRBD2 | TRBV7-8 | 19 | -
CSAQRLLAGVADTQYF | TGCAGTGCTCAAAGACTATTAGCGGGAGTTGCAGATACGCAGTATTTT | TRBJ2-3 | TRBD2 | TRBV20-1 | 16 | -
CASSSTGGVIYGYTF | TGTGCCAGCAGCTCGACAGGGGGCGTGATCTATGGCTACACCTTC | TRBJ1-2 | TRBD1 | TRBV7-2 | 15 | -
CSAQARNEQFF | TGCAGTGCCCAGGCAAGGAATGAGCAGTTCTTC | TRBJ2-1 | - | TRBV20-1 | 11 | few
CSATQRATNEKLFF | TGCAGTGCTACCCAAAGGGCAACTAATGAAAAACTGTTTTTT | TRBJ1-4 | - | TRBV20-1 | 14 | few
CASSQFLGTRGETQYF | TGTGCCAGCAGCCAATTTCTCGGGACTAGGGGGGAGACCCAGTACTTC | TRBJ2-5 | TRBD2 | TRBV13 | 16 | -
CASSQDFLAKNIQYF | TGTGCCAGCAGCCAGGACTTTTTAGCCAAAAACATTCAGTACTTC | TRBJ2-4 | - | TRBV6-1 | 15 | few